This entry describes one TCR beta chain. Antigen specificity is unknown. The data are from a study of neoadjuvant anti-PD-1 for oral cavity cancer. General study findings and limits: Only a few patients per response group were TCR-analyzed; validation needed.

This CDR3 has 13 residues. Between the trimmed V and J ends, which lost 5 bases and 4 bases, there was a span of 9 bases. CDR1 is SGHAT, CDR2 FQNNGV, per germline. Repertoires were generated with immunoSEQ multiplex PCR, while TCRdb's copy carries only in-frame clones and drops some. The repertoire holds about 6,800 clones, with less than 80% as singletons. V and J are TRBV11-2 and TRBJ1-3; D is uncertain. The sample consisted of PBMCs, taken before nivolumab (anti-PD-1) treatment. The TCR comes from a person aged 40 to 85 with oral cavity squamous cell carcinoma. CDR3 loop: CASSPGGGNTIYF. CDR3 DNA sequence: TGTGCCAGCAGCCCGGGAGGGGGAAACACCATATATTTT.